The 24 T cell receptor beta chains reported below all come from one sample, sequenced in a study of circulating and synovial CD4+ cells in juvenile arthritis (dated by TCRdb to between 2014 and 2016). The library was produced with the immunoSEQ multiplex PCR assay. Entries here come from immuneACCESS through TCRdb and include only in-frame sequences with V and J called. Some clones fail to appear in such tables; in the studies checked, an unresolved V gene covers under half of the shortfall, and the cause of the remainder is unknown. The table for this sample lists about 32,000 clones; 90% to 95% of them were counted only once. The ten largest account for about 0.61% of the sample. The sequenced sample consisted of CD4+ T cells from blood. These receptors were collected from a human donor with juvenile idiopathic arthritis.

V usage is TRBV4-1 and J usage is TRBJ1-1; TRBD1 aligns across 8 bases. This CDR3 has 15 residues. The junction had 15 bases not matched to a gene; V was cut back by 5 bases and J by 10 bases. Germline V CDR1 and CDR2: MGHRA, YSYEKL. The CDR3 here is CASSTPTGAVKGAFF. The CDR3 nucleotides read TGCGCCAGCAGCACCCCGACAGGGGCGGTCAAGGGAGCTTTCTTT.

This clone was seen once. The chain carries TRBV18 and TRBJ1-5; tentative D call: TRBD1 (6 bases). CDR3 size: 16 residues. Trimming pared 5 bases from V and 3 bases from J, leaving 17 bases between. The V gene's germline CDR1 is KGHSH and CDR2 LQKENI. The DNA for the CDR3 is TGTGCCAGCTCAACGGGAGCAGGGGACTACAATCAGCCCCAGCATTTT. It is translated as CASSTGAGDYNQPQHF.

V usage is TRBV9 and J usage is TRBJ2-3; possible D gene TRBD2, 6 bases. V was shortened by 0 bases and J by 11 bases, with 10 bases between the two germline ends. The germline CDR1 and CDR2 sequences are SGDLS and YYNGEE. The CDR3 extends over 12 amino acids. DNA for the CDR3: TGTGCCAGCAGCGTAGAGGGAGGTATGCAGTATTTT. The encoded protein is CASSVEGGMQYF.

Only one count was recorded for this clone. V and J are TRBV11-1 and TRBJ2-3; no clear D gene. CDR3 size: 13 residues. Trimming shortened V by 5 bases and J by 2 bases, and 8 bases separated the two germline ends. Per germline, CDR1 SGHAT and CDR2 FQDESV (reference sequence). The CDR3 DNA reads as TGTGCCAGCAGCCTTACTCCCACAGATACGCAGTATTTT. It is translated as CASSLTPTDTQYF. The entire variable domain, with the rest obtained from reference TRBV11-1 and TRBJ2-3, is as follows: EAEVAQSPRYKITEKSQAVAFWCDPISGHATLYWYRQILGQGPELLVQFQDESVVDDSQLPKDRFSAERLKGVDSTLKIQPAELGDSAMYLCASSLTPTDTQYFGPGTRLTVL.

The chain uses TRBV5-1 and TRBJ2-3, with a weak D call TRBD1 (6 bases). CDR3 length: 18 residues. The ends were cut back, 3 bases at V and 2 bases at J, with 22 bases in the middle. CDR1 and CDR2 (germline): SGHRS, YFSETQ. The CDR3 DNA reads TGCGCCAGCAGCTCGTCTCCATCCCCGACAGGTACCACAGATACGCAGTATTTT. Its protein product is CASSSSPSPTGTTDTQYF.

The chain joins TRBV28 to TRBJ2-7, with TRBD2 matching over 11 bases. Germline V gives CDR1 MDHEN, CDR2 SYDVKM. The CDR3 totals 15 residues. J lost 6 bases, V lost 6 bases, and 10 bases had no gene match. The CDR3 DNA reads TGTGCCAGCAGCCCATTGGGACTAGCGGCATTCGAGCAGTACTTC. Residues: CASSPLGLAAFEQYF.

This clone appeared a single time. This chain uses TRBV5-1 with TRBJ2-7; possibly TRBD2 for D (6 bases). Germline V gene sequence: CDR1 SGHRS, CDR2 YFSETQ. The CDR3 has 16 amino acids. V was shortened by 4 bases and J by 3 bases, with 20 bases between the two germline ends. CDR3 coding DNA: TGCGCCAGCAGCGTCGTTTGGGACTCCACCGTCTACGAGCAGTACTTC. It codes for CASSVVWDSTVYEQYF.

The J gene is TRBJ2-7, the V gene TRBV14; 11 nucleotides match TRBD2. CDR3 length equals 15 residues. Trimming cost V 5 bases and J 9 bases; bases outside gene matches: 12. Germline V CDR1 and CDR2: SGHDN, FVKESK. CDR3 sequence: CASSDGTSGGLWQYF. CDR3 nucleotides: TGTGCCAGCAGCGACGGGACTAGCGGAGGCCTATGGCAGTACTTC.

The J gene is TRBJ2-1, the V gene TRBV7-8, with 9 bases that match TRBD2. V lost 1 base to trimming and J lost 5 bases; unmatched junction nucleotides: 6. The CDR3 totals 16 residues. Germline assignment: CDR1 SGHVS and CDR2 FQNEAQ. The CDR3 nucleotides read TGTGCCAGCAGCTTAGGACTTGCGGGGGGGGACAATGAGCAGTTCTTC. As protein: CASSLGLAGGDNEQFF.

V usage is TRBV18 and J usage is TRBJ2-2; tentatively, D is TRBD2 (6 bases). The V and J ends lost 3 bases and 5 bases respectively, with 16 bases between them. CDR1 KGHSH and CDR2 LQKENI come from the germline V gene. This CDR3 comprises 16 residues. The chain's CDR3 is CASSPAGGTGTGELFF. The CDR3 DNA sequence: TGTGCCAGCTCACCCGCAGGCGGGACGGGTACCGGGGAGCTGTTTTTT.

A remark on this clone: Other DNA variants within this sample encode the same CDR3. V is TRBV6-1 and J is TRBJ2-7; D is ambiguous. Germline V gene data show CDR1 as MNHNS and CDR2 as SASEGT. The CDR3 totals 11 residues. Trimming left V 4 bases short and J 3 bases short, with 4 bases between. CDR3 amino acids: CASSAYYEQYF. The CDR3 region has the DNA TGTGCCAGCAGTGCTTACTACGAGCAGTACTTC.

The chain carries TRBV4-1 and TRBJ1-3; TRBD1 might be the D (6 bases). CDR1 is MGHRA and CDR2 is YSYEKL in the germline V gene. The CDR3 has 19 residues. Trimming removed 4 bases at V and 0 bases at J, with 22 bases between. The CDR3 spells CASSLVPQLGHFSGNTIYF. CDR3 DNA: TGCGCCAGCAGCCTTGTCCCTCAGCTGGGACACTTCTCTGGAAACACCATATATTTT.

J is TRBJ2-2 and V is TRBV10-1, with D unresolved. The CDR3 is made up of 16 amino acids. Germline V gene lookup returns CDR1 WNHNN and CDR2 SYGVQD (reference sequence). V lost 2 bases and J lost 0, with 10 bases in between. CDR3 nucleotides: TGCGCCAGCAGTGAGCGCGGCCCCGCGAACACCGGGGAGCTGTTTTTT. It specifies CASSERGPANTGELFF.

V gene TRBV7-3 combines with J gene TRBJ2-1, with TRBD1 matching over 12 bases. Per the germline V gene, CDR1 is SGHTA and CDR2 is FQGTGA. Unmatched junction bases numbered 12, after V lost 5 bases and J lost 4 bases. The CDR3 contains 18 residues. The CDR3 protein is CASSDGTGGDFSYNEQFF. Written as DNA, the CDR3 is TGTGCCAGCAGCGACGGGACAGGGGGCGATTTTTCTTACAATGAGCAGTTCTTC.

This chain joins TRBV6-4 and TRBJ2-1; TRBD1 matches at 9 bases. The CDR3 is 13 residues long. CDR1 and CDR2 (germline): MRHNA, SNTAGT. The V gene end was trimmed by 2 bases and the J gene end by 12 bases; junction bases not matched to a gene: 5. For the CDR3, the DNA is TGTGCCAGCAGTGACATGGGGGGACAGGGGCAGTTCTTC. Amino acid sequence: CASSDMGGQGQFF.

V is TRBV30 and J is TRBJ2-4; maybe TRBD1 (7 bases). The V gene lost 8 bases and the J gene lost 5 bases, with 10 bases spanning the gap. CDR1 and CDR2 from the germline V gene are GTSNPN and SVGIG (reference sequence). The CDR3 consists of 11 residues. The CDR3 sequence: CAGGTENIQYF. CDR3 in DNA: TGTGCCGGGGGGACAGAAAACATTCAGTACTTC. Drawing the rest from reference TRBV30 and TRBJ2-4, the complete variable domain is SQTIHQWPATLVQPVGSPLSLECTVEGTSNPNLYWYRQAAGRGLQLLFYSVGIGQISSEVPQNLSASRPQDRQFILSSKKLLLSDSGFYLCAGGTENIQYFGAGTRLSVL.

This clone was detected only once. The V and J genes are TRBV9 and TRBJ2-5; 10 nucleotides line up with TRBD2. Germline V CDR1 and CDR2: SGDLS, YYNGEE. Unmatched junction bases numbered 10, after V lost 4 bases and J lost 4 bases. The CDR3 is 16 residues long. The CDR3 region is CASSLQSGGVGETQYF. The CDR3, as DNA: TGTGCCAGCAGCCTTCAAAGCGGGGGGGTAGGAGAGACCCAGTACTTC.

The CDR3 protein is CASSQGVLSYEQYF. As DNA, the CDR3 is TGCGCCAGCAGCCAAGGTGTCTTGTCCTACGAGCAGTACTTC. V is TRBV4-1 and J is TRBJ2-7; no definite D call. The CDR3 spans 14 residues. V lost 1 base, J lost 1 base, and 8 bases lay in between. Germline V gene sequence: CDR1 MGHRA, CDR2 YSYEKL.

This chain connects TRBV6-5 to TRBJ2-3, with 12 bases matching TRBD1. This CDR3 comprises 15 residues. Germline CDR1 MNHEY, CDR2 SVGAGI. The V segment lost 7 bases and the J segment 6 bases; nucleotides outside the gene matches: 8. CDR3 bases: TGTGCCAGCAATGTGGGACAGGGGGCGCGTGATACGCAGTATTTT. Translated: CASNVGQGARDTQYF.

The rearrangement links TRBV28 to TRBJ2-1; 7 positions agree with TRBD2. V gave up 10 bases and J gave up 9 bases; unmatched junction bases: 12. The CDR3 spans 13 residues. Germline assignment: CDR1 MDHEN and CDR2 SYDVKM. CDR3 protein: CATEVAGAPEQFF. The CDR3 nucleotides are TGTGCCACCGAGGTGGCGGGAGCACCTGAGCAGTTCTTC.

As DNA, the CDR3 is TGTGCCAGTAGTGGAAGGGGACTAGCGGGAGGTTCGAGCACAGATACGCAGTATTTT. Translation: CASSGRGLAGGSSTDTQYF. The chain joins TRBV19 to TRBJ2-3; 15 bases are shared with TRBD2. This CDR3 contains 19 residues. Trimming at V came to 5 bases and at J to 0 bases, leaving 9 bases not matched to a gene. Germline values: CDR1 LNHDA, CDR2 SQIVND (reference sequence).

The J gene is TRBJ2-2, the V gene TRBV14; D not certain. Looked up from germline, CDR1 is SGHDN and CDR2 is FVKESK. This CDR3 contains 16 residues. Trimming removed 3 bases from V and 3 bases from J, with 14 bases in between. The CDR3 DNA is TGTGCCAGCAGCCATCTTAACCTAGTAGACACCGGGGAGCTGTTTTTT. As protein: CASSHLNLVDTGELFF.

J is TRBJ2-7 and V is TRBV7-2; 9 bases line up with TRBD2. CDR1 SGHTA and CDR2 FQGNSA come from the germline V gene. The V and J ends lost 5 bases and 9 bases, in that order; junction bases with no gene match: 11. This CDR3 contains 14 residues. The CDR3 region is CASSQRGGVAGQYF. CDR3 sequence (DNA): TGTGCCAGCAGCCAGCGCGGGGGGGTGGCGGGGCAGTACTTC.

This clone has only one observation. The chain employs TRBV6-5 and TRBJ2-5; 10 bases agree with TRBD2. CDR3 length: 15 residues. J lost 5 bases, V lost 4 bases, and 7 bases had no gene match. Germline V gene sequence: CDR1 MNHEY, CDR2 SVGAGI. The CDR3 protein is CASSWGSGGRETQYF. The DNA for the CDR3 is TGTGCCAGCAGTTGGGGTAGCGGGGGGCGGGAGACCCAGTACTTC.